Included here is one TCR beta chain sequence, with context. One base away lies a much larger clone, so this may be a sequencing read error. Alongside a J-beta primer mix, a sample-barcoded 5' primer served in a second PCR lasting 7 to 11 cycles. TCRdb analysed the 5' RACE reads with MiXCR anew, one entry per CDR3 protein. Here the sample spans 700,000 to 800,000 distinct CDR3 sequences, roughly 44% being singletons. This sample was taken from a study of blood T cells in healthy people across ages. Germline V gene lookup returns CDR1 SQVTM and CDR2 ANQGSEA. The CDR3 loop spans 13 amino acids. The TCR was taken from a woman aged 60 to 75 in good health. Sequenced input: blood. This chain uses TRBV29-1 with TRBJ1-2, with a tentative D call TRBD1 (5 bases). In DNA, the CDR3 is TGCGGCGTTGCGGTTCAGGGACGCGATGGCTACACCTTC. This encodes CGVAVQGRDGYTF.